Listed here is a single T cell receptor beta chain. Its antigen remains unidentified. The length of the CDR3 is 13 residues. Trimming removed 4 bases from V and 1 base from J, with 7 bases in between. Germline V gene lookup returns CDR1 MGHDK and CDR2 SYGVNS. TCRdb fed the reads into MiXCR, producing one record per CDR3 protein. Counted here are around 430,000 distinct CDR3 sequences, about 39% occurring once; the ten biggest clones make up around 45%. This record belongs to a study of T cell repertoires in cytomegalovirus infection. Whole-study context: Both recently identified HLA-C-restricted and well-studied HLA-B-restricted CMV epitopes were used in the study. Notes on the study in general: Totalled public TCR beta family frequency picked out people who carried CMV plus the relevant HLA.

This material consisted of cultured PBMCs, taken from culture after CMV antigen stimulation. The TCR sequence derives from a human donor in good health (CMV status not recorded). Some clones in this sample may be carry-over from other donors' samples. This chain uses TRBV25-1 with TRBJ2-5; D ambiguous. The CDR3 reads CASSVGSQETQYF. The CDR3, as DNA: TGTGCCAGCAGTGTAGGCAGCCAAGAGACCCAGTACTTC.